Listed below are T cell receptor beta chains from one sample, sequenced in a study of blood T cell repertoires in COVID-19. Measured with immunoSEQ multiplex PCR; TCRdb has only the in-frame clones, and not every one. The table includes 90,000 to 100,000 clones, less than 90% detected once. The sample comprised peripheral blood. The receptors come from an elderly man with acute or convalescent COVID-19. The CDR3 runs from the conserved cysteine through the conserved F or W.

j_gene	v_gene	CDR3aa
TRBJ2-1	TRBV7-2	CASSALGGGPGNEQFF
TRBJ2-1	TRBV19	CASSASLLREGSEQFF
TRBJ2-5	TRBV5-1	CASSLATRQGEETQYF
TRBJ2-3	TRBV7-8	CASSPPGGGASTDTQYF
TRBJ1-5	TRBV6-2/TRBV6-3	CASSRTGVEQPQHF
TRBJ1-4	TRBV7-2	CANWEATNEKLFF
TRBJ2-3	TRBV7-2	CASRAATDTQYF
TRBJ2-6	TRBV5-1	CASSSAGQGASGANVLTF
TRBJ2-3	TRBV7-2	CASSRDGTSGGSTDTQYF
TRBJ2-7	TRBV20-1	CSASVTSGIYEQYF
TRBJ2-1	TRBV10-1	CASSEGLAGPTRGVSYNEQFF
TRBJ2-4	TRBV4-2	CASSQGAGGPYIQYF
TRBJ2-7	TRBV12-3/TRBV12-4	CASSFDNQREQYF
TRBJ2-5	TRBV29-1	CSPASRGRGLARETQYF
TRBJ2-7	TRBV20-1	CSASTLAGAYEQYF
TRBJ2-7	TRBV4-2	CASSQVPMMGDYEQYF
TRBJ1-2	TRBV6-5	CASSYSLGANYGYTF
TRBJ2-1	TRBV24-1	CATSDLLGREGLNEQFF
TRBJ1-1	TRBV28	CASIETGRNTEAFF
TRBJ2-5	TRBV6-5	CASSYSGQIQETQYF
TRBJ2-1	TRBV7-2	CASSLALAGVGNEQFF
TRBJ2-7	TRBV27	CASSLLAGGIYEQYF
TRBJ2-7	TRBV7-2	CASSLVSLAGAYEQYF
TRBJ2-2	TRBV19	CASRTANTGELFF
TRBJ2-1	TRBV20-1	CSAGDQYNEQFF
TRBJ2-1	TRBV5-1	CASSLASVAGGYEQFF
TRBJ1-4	TRBV7-9	CASSLPGDEKLFF
TRBJ2-2	TRBV5-5	CASSFISGNGGELFF
TRBJ1-5	TRBV6-1	CASSEGTANQPQHF
TRBJ2-5	TRBV5-1	CASSPGTSGRGIGETQYF
TRBJ2-3	TRBV7-2	CASSSIQGFTDTQYF
TRBJ2-1	TRBV3-1/TRBV3-2	CASSLGGFPNEQFF
TRBJ2-7	TRBV10-1	CASGGDRGQYEQYF
TRBJ2-1	TRBV6-5	CASGTSGTHEQFF